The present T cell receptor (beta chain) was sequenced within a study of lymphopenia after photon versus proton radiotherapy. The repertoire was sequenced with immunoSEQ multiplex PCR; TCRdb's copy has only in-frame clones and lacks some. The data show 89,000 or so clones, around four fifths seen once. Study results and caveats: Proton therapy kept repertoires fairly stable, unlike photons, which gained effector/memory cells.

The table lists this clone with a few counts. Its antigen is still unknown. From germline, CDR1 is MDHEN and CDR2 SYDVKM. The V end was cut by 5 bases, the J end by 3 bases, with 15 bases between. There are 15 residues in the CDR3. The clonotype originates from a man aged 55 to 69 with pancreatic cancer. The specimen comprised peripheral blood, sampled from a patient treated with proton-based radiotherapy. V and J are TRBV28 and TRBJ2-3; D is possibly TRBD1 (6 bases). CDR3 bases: TGTGCCAGCAGTCCAACTGAACAGGGTACAGATACGCAGTATTTT. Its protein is CASSPTEQGTDTQYF.